Listed below are T cell receptor beta chains from one sample, sequenced in a study of response to subunit inactivated influenza vaccine. TCRdb re-analysed the RT-PCR reads in MiXCR, keeping a single row per CDR3 protein. The sample shows some 480,000 distinct CDR3 sequences, about 10% of them seen only once. The sequenced sample was PBMCs from blood, obtained about 6 weeks after vaccination. The receptors were gathered from a man aged 50 to 60 who received an inactivated influenza vaccine. Both conserved end residues are part of each CDR3. The D gene is left open where the match is weak. The size entry is marked missing in some rows and otherwise reads once, few, many or a size class.

CDR3nt	CDR3aa	j_gene	v_gene	d_gene	abundance
TGTGCCAGCAGAACCCGGCAGGCGAGCTCCTACGAGCAGTACTTC	CASRTRQASSYEQYF	TRBJ2-7	TRBV6-1	.	many
TGTGCCAGCAGTACCAGACAGGGTTCAGGGACTGAAGCTTTCTTT	CASSTRQGSGTEAFF	TRBJ1-1	TRBV6-1	TRBD1	.
TGTGCCAGCAGCTTCGGTAGCGGGAGCTCCTACAATGAGCAGTTCTTC	CASSFGSGSSYNEQFF	TRBJ2-1	TRBV11-3	TRBD2	.
TGTGCCAGCAGTTCCCTTGACAGGGGGCAAGAGCAGTACTTC	CASSSLDRGQEQYF	TRBJ2-7	TRBV12-3/TRBV12-4	TRBD1	many
TGCGCCAGCAGCCTAACGACAGATTCGACCTACGAGCAGTACTTC	CASSLTTDSTYEQYF	TRBJ2-7	TRBV5-1	.	.
TGTGCCAGCAGCCCCGGGACAGAGGCGAGAGGCTACACCTTC	CASSPGTEARGYTF	TRBJ1-2	TRBV7-9	TRBD1	.
TGCGCCAGCAGCTTGGAGCTGTTAACGTCTGGCGAGCAGTACTTC	CASSLELLTSGEQYF	TRBJ2-7	TRBV5-1	.	.
TGTGCCAGCAGCACAACCTTTAGCGGCAGAACGGCAGCCTACGAGCAGTACTTC	CASSTTFSGRTAAYEQYF	TRBJ2-7	TRBV28	.	few
TGTGCCAGCAGTTACCAACCCAGCGGGCACAATGAGCAGTTCTTC	CASSYQPSGHNEQFF	TRBJ2-1	TRBV6-5	.	few
TGTGCCAGCAGTGACTCCGGGACAGGGGATCGGGCCAAAAACATTCAGTACTTC	CASSDSGTGDRAKNIQYF	TRBJ2-4	TRBV6-2/TRBV6-3	TRBD1	.
TGTGCCATCAGGAGGGTCCCGGCCTTCAATGAGCAGTTCTTC	CAIRRVPAFNEQFF	TRBJ2-1	TRBV10-3	.	few
TGTGCCAGCAGCGGGACTAGCAATGAGCAGTTCTTC	CASSGTSNEQFF	TRBJ2-1	TRBV7-2	TRBD2	few
TGCAACGCGAGAGAGGGGACCACTAACTATGGCTACACCTTC	CNAREGTTNYGYTF	TRBJ1-2	TRBV20-1	.	.
TGTGCCAGCGGTAGACAGGGAACAAGCAATCAGCCCCAGCATTTT	CASGRQGTSNQPQHF	TRBJ1-5	TRBV28	TRBD1	.
TGTGCCAGTAGTATAGATCGGACAACCCGGGAGACCCAGTACTTC	CASSIDRTTRETQYF	TRBJ2-5	TRBV19	.	.
TGTGCCAGTACCAGAAGTGATCAGCCCCAGCATTTT	CASTRSDQPQHF	TRBJ1-5	TRBV19	.	.
TGTGCCAGCAGCTTAACACCTGGGGACAGAAGGGGCTACACCTTC	CASSLTPGDRRGYTF	TRBJ1-2	TRBV7-3	TRBD1	.
TGCAGTGCTTTAGGACTAGGGACAGATACGCAGTATTTT	CSALGLGTDTQYF	TRBJ2-3	TRBV20-1	TRBD2	.
TGTGCCAGCGTCTCTCAGGACCGAACCGGGGAGCTGTTTTTT	CASVSQDRTGELFF	TRBJ2-2	TRBV4-2	.	few
TGTGCCAGCAGTTTTGTCACGGGCCGCCCAGGGACGAATGAGCAGTTCTTC	CASSFVTGRPGTNEQFF	TRBJ2-1	TRBV27	.	many
TGTGCCAGCAGCCAACGACAGGGGTACAATGAGCAGTTCTTC	CASSQRQGYNEQFF	TRBJ2-1	TRBV7-9	TRBD1	.
TGTGCCAGCAGCGACCGACTAGCGGGTGATAAGAGCTCCTACGAGCAGTACTTC	CASSDRLAGDKSSYEQYF	TRBJ2-7	TRBV4-2	TRBD2	.
TGCGCCAGCAGCCACCAGGACCCGGCGAACACCGGGGAGCTGTTTTTT	CASSHQDPANTGELFF	TRBJ2-2	TRBV4-1	.	many
TGTGCCAGCAGCACCTGGACTAGCGCCTACAATGAGCAGTTCTTC	CASSTWTSAYNEQFF	TRBJ2-1	TRBV14	TRBD2	few
TGCAGTGCTAGTCTAGATGGGGGCACAGATACGCAGTATTTT	CSASLDGGTDTQYF	TRBJ2-3	TRBV20-1	.	many
TGCAGTGCTAGGACTAGCGGGAGGGCCGTAAGCTCGCGTGGAGGATACAATGAGCAGTTCTTC	CSARTSGRAVSSRGGYNEQFF	TRBJ2-1	TRBV20-1	TRBD2	many
TGTGCCAGCAGCCAAGTAGTCCACGAGCAGTACTTC	CASSQVVHEQYF	TRBJ2-7	TRBV3-1	.	few
TGTGCCAGCAGCTTGGGGGGACAGCATCAGCCCCAGCATTTT	CASSLGGQHQPQHF	TRBJ1-5	TRBV5-6	TRBD1	.
TGTGCCAGCAGTTCCCTGACAGGGACCTACGAGCAGTACTTC	CASSSLTGTYEQYF	TRBJ2-7	TRBV6-5	TRBD1	.
TGCGCCAGCAGCCAAGGGGACGGGACAGGGAATGGCTACACCTTC	CASSQGDGTGNGYTF	TRBJ1-2	TRBV4-3	TRBD1	.
TGTGCCAGCAGCTTAGGGCCAGGACACATCACAGATACGCAGTATTTT	CASSLGPGHITDTQYF	TRBJ2-3	TRBV7-9	.	.
TGTGCCAGCAGTGAGGGACAGGGGATTCCTAATGAAAAACTGTTTTTT	CASSEGQGIPNEKLFF	TRBJ1-4	TRBV6-1	TRBD1	.
TGCAGCGCTTGGACTAGCGGGAGGATCCACGAGCAGTACTTC	CSAWTSGRIHEQYF	TRBJ2-7	TRBV29-1	TRBD2	.
TGCAGTGCTAGAGAGAGTAGCGGGGGGACCTACAATGAGCAGTTCTTC	CSARESSGGTYNEQFF	TRBJ2-1	TRBV20-1	TRBD2	.
TGTGCCAGCGGCGGGAGGTCTAACTCCTACGAGCAGTACTTC	CASGGRSNSYEQYF	TRBJ2-7	TRBV12-3/TRBV12-4	TRBD2	few
TGTGCCAGCAGTACCTACACTGAAGCTTTCTTT	CASSTYTEAFF	TRBJ1-1	TRBV12-3/TRBV12-4	.	few
TGTGCCAGCAGCATGACAGAGTCCTACGAGCAGTACTTC	CASSMTESYEQYF	TRBJ2-7	TRBV5-6	.	.
TGCAGCGCCTTAGCGGGGAACACCGGGGAGCTGTTTTTT	CSALAGNTGELFF	TRBJ2-2	TRBV29-1	TRBD2	.
TGTGCCAGCAGAGTCGGGACAGATAGCAATCAGCCCCAGCATTTT	CASRVGTDSNQPQHF	TRBJ1-5	TRBV2	TRBD1	few
TGTGCCAGCAGCTCGGACAGTATTGGTGGCTACACCTTC	CASSSDSIGGYTF	TRBJ1-2	TRBV7-9	.	.
TGTGCCAGCAGTCAAAAACAGGGCGCTAATGAAAAACTGTTTTTT	CASSQKQGANEKLFF	TRBJ1-4	TRBV2	.	.
.	CASKPVLEREETQYF	TRBJ2-5	TRBV7-3	.	few
TGTGCCAGCAGCCAAGAGGGGGGTGGTGGTTCACCCCTCCACTTT	CASSQEGGGGSPLHF	TRBJ1-6	TRBV2	.	many
TGTGCCAGCAAGAGGCAGGGAGGGTCGAATCAGCCCCAGCATTTT	CASKRQGGSNQPQHF	TRBJ1-5	TRBV6-1	.	.